One sample yielded the 8 T cell receptor beta chains listed below, sequenced in a study of T cell clonality in common variable immunodeficiency. Profiling relied on immunoSEQ multiplex PCR, and the TCRdb table lists in-frame clones only, not all of them. This sample comprises about 40,000 clones, none seen once only. The specimen sequenced was peripheral blood mononuclear cells. The receptors come from a person aged 18 to 75 in good health.

This clone was seen ten or more times. The DNA read from the CDR3 is TGTGCCAGCAGCTCCGACAGGGGGCAGACC. It is translated as CASSSDRGQT. The entire CDR3 protein is CASSSDRGQTQYF. This chain uses TRBV7-7 with TRBJ2-5; 10 bases agree with TRBD1. With the read ending 3 residues before the CDR3 end, the germline J gene is used to fill in that end. The CDR3 consists of 13 residues. Looked up from germline, CDR1 is SSHAT and CDR2 is FNYEAQ (reference sequence). The junction had 2 bases not matched to a gene; V was cut back by 4 bases and J by 6 bases.

This clone was detected ten times or more. The missing CDR3 end, 3 residues past where the read stops, is filled in from the germline J gene. This chain joins TRBV19 and TRBJ2-7; 8 bases match TRBD1. Germline assignment: CDR1 LNHDA and CDR2 SQIVND (reference sequence). The CDR3 loop spans 13 amino acids. The V and J ends lost 6 bases and 2 bases, in that order; junction bases with no gene match: 3. The CDR3 DNA, read in part, is TGTGCCAGTAGGGGGACAGGAACCTACGAG. It translates to CASRGTGTYE. The complete CDR3 reads CASRGTGTYEQYF.

This clone was seen many times. The read falls 3 residues short of the CDR3 end, and the missing part is taken from the germline J gene. V gene TRBV5-1 combines with J gene TRBJ2-3, with 13 bases aligning to TRBD2. Germline values: CDR1 SGHRS, CDR2 YFSETQ. The J segment lost 4 bases and the V segment lost 5 bases, leaving 4 bases of the junction unmatched. There are 15 residues in the CDR3. The chain's CDR3 is CASRGTSGKADTQYF. The sequenced CDR3 bases are TGCGCCAGCAGGGGGACTAGCGGGAAGGCAGATACG.

This clone was recorded at least ten times. The part of the CDR3 DNA that was read is TGTGCCAGCTCACCACCGGACAGGCTACAAAATGGC. It translates to CASSPPDRLQNG. In full, the CDR3 reads CASSPPDRLQNGYTF. This chain joins TRBV18 and TRBJ1-2; 7 bases match TRBD1. Sequencing ends 3 residues short of the CDR3 end; the germline J gene provides the rest. The CDR3 is 15 amino acids. With V trimmed by 0 bases and J by 6 bases, 7 bases remained unmatched. Per germline, CDR1 KGHSH and CDR2 LQKENI.

This clone has ten or more counts. Read data end 3 residues before the CDR3 end; the end is taken from the germline J gene. The V and J genes are TRBV5-1 and TRBJ2-5; 8 bases are shared with TRBD1. The trim removed 1 base at V and 1 base at J, leaving 3 bases unmatched. This CDR3 contains 15 residues. Germline values: CDR1 SGHRS, CDR2 YFSETQ. CDR3 region: CASSLMQGAQETQYF. The part of the CDR3 DNA that was read is TGCGCCAGCAGCTTGATGCAGGGGGCCCAAGAGACC.

This clone was observed at least ten times. The sequence runs out 3 residues before the end of the CDR3; the remainder is reconstructed from the germline J gene. V and J are TRBV19 and TRBJ2-6; D ambiguous. The germline V gene has CDR1 LNHDA and CDR2 SQIVND (reference sequence). Trimming took off 3 bases at V and 0 bases at J, with 12 bases between the two ends. CDR3 length: 17 residues. CDR3 sequence reads: CASSIQERVSGANVLTF. CDR3 bases read: TGTGCCAGTAGTATCCAGGAGAGAGTCTCTGGGGCCAACGTC.

This clone occurred many times. The read gets to within 3 residues of the CDR3 end, and the germline J gene fills in the rest. The chain combines TRBV5-1 with TRBJ2-1, with 9 bases that match TRBD2. With V trimmed by 2 bases and J by 8 bases, 8 bases remained unmatched. The CDR3 contains 15 residues. CDR1 and CDR2 (germline): SGHRS, YFSETQ. Partial CDR3 DNA: TGCGCCAGCAGCTTAGCGGGAGGTACGTTAGATGAG. Its translation: CASSLAGGTLDE. The whole CDR3 sequence is CASSLAGGTLDEQFF.

This clone was detected many times. Read sequence stops 3 residues before the CDR3 end, and the germline J gene provides the missing end. Other DNA sequences in the same sample also yield this CDR3. V and J are TRBV7-6 and TRBJ1-2; no firm D call. The CDR3 totals 12 residues. Germline V gene sequence: CDR1 SGHVS, CDR2 FNYEAQ. Between the trimmed V and J ends, which lost 1 base and 4 bases, there was a span of 4 bases. The CDR3 bases that were read are TGTGCCAGCAGCTTAGAAGGCTATGGC. The encoded protein is CASSLEGYG. The whole CDR3 protein is CASSLEGYGYTF.